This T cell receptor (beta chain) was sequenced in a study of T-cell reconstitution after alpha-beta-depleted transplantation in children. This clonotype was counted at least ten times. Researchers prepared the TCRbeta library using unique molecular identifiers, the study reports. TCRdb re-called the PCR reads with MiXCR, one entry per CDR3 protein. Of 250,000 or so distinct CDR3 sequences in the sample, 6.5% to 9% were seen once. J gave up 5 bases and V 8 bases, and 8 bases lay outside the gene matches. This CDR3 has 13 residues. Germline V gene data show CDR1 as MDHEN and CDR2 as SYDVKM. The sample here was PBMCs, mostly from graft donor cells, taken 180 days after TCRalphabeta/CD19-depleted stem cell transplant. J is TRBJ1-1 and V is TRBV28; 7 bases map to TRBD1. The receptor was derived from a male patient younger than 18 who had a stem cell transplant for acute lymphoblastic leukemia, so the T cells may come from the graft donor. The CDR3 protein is CASGEQGRTEAFF. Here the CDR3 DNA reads TGTGCCAGCGGTGAACAGGGGAGGACTGAAGCTTTCTTT.